The rows below give T cell receptor beta chains drawn from one sample of a study of blood T cell repertoires in COVID-19. The repertoire was sequenced with immunoSEQ multiplex PCR; TCRdb's copy has only in-frame clones and lacks some. Among 130,000 to 150,000 clones listed, more than 80% were seen once. Sequenced: peripheral blood. The origin of the receptors is a human donor in a cohort sampled during active COVID-19. Both conserved end residues are part of each CDR3. A D gene is named only where the DNA matches it firmly.

CDR3nt,CDR3aa,j_gene,len,d_gene,v_gene
TGTGCCAGCAGCTTCCCTAGCGGGGGCGACGAGTTTAGCACAGATACGCAGTATTTT,CASSFPSGGDEFSTDTQYF,TRBJ2-3,19,TRBD2,TRBV7-9
TGCGCCAGCAGCCGACTAGCGGGGGTCATAGACAATGAGCAGTTCTTC,CASSRLAGVIDNEQFF,TRBJ2-1,16,TRBD2,TRBV5-1
TGTGCCAGCACCCCATCGGGGGGCGGGAACACCGGGGAGCTGTTTTTT,CASTPSGGGNTGELFF,TRBJ2-2,16,-,TRBV2
TGTGCCAGCAGTTTTTCCCTAGAAGAGACCCAGTACTTC,CASSFSLEETQYF,TRBJ2-5,13,-,TRBV12-3/TRBV12-4
TGTGCCAGCAGCTTAATACACAACTACGAGCAGTACTTC,CASSLIHNYEQYF,TRBJ2-7,13,-,TRBV11-3
TGTGCCATCAGTGAGTCGCAGGGCACGAACACCGGGGAGCTGTTTTTT,CAISESQGTNTGELFF,TRBJ2-2,16,-,TRBV10-3
TGCGCCAGCAGCTTGGTCCTAGCGGGGGCATCAACCGGGGAGCTGTTTTTT,CASSLVLAGASTGELFF,TRBJ2-2,17,TRBD2,TRBV5-1
TGTGCCAGCAGCGGAGGCAGCTCCTACGAGCAGTACTTC,CASSGGSSYEQYF,TRBJ2-7,13,-,TRBV27
TGTGCCAGCAGCTTAGACAGACAGAACACTGAAGCTTTCTTT,CASSLDRQNTEAFF,TRBJ1-1,14,-,TRBV7-2
TGTGCCAGCAGCGTCGGGCTAGCGGGAGGTGTAGATACGCAGTATTTT,CASSVGLAGGVDTQYF,TRBJ2-3,16,TRBD2,TRBV9
TGTGCCATCAGGACCGACAGCGGGACGGGAGGCTACACCTTC,CAIRTDSGTGGYTF,TRBJ1-2,14,-,TRBV10-3
TGCAGCGTCCAAGGGGGACAGCTCAAGGGTTATGGCTACACCTTC,CSVQGGQLKGYGYTF,TRBJ1-2,15,TRBD1,TRBV29-1